Below, 22 T cell receptor beta chains from the same sample are listed, as sequenced in a study of cytomegalovirus exposure and HLA in healthy donors. Vbeta (60) and Jbeta (13) primers were used in the PCR. Sequenced by immunoSEQ multiplex PCR; TCRdb stores in-frame clones only, minus some. There are some 110,000 clones in the sample; around three quarters occur only once, and 13% lies in the top ten. Sequencing was carried out using PBMCs. These receptors were collected from a woman in her thirties or forties in good health and CMV-seropositive.

The chain uses TRBV7-9 and TRBJ2-5, with 7 nucleotides matching TRBD2. V lost 6 bases and J lost 11; bases outside the gene matches: 9. Germline V CDR1 and CDR2: SEHNR, FQNEAQ (reference sequence). The CDR3 is 12 residues long. Here the CDR3 reads CASRGPSGTQYF. Here the CDR3 DNA reads TGTGCCAGCAGAGGCCCCAGCGGGACGCAGTACTTC.

V is TRBV2 and J is TRBJ2-1; TRBD2 matches at 9 bases. Germline values: CDR1 SNHLY, CDR2 FYNNEI. Trimming took 8 bases from V and 5 from J; bases not matched to a gene: 7. The CDR3 is made up of 14 amino acids. CDR3 sequence reads: CASLGGRANNEQFF. CDR3 DNA: TGTGCCAGCCTGGGCGGGAGGGCCAACAATGAGCAGTTCTTC.

CDR3: CASSISLGGGYQPQHF. The CDR3 coding sequence is TGTGCCAGTAGTATAAGCCTCGGGGGGGGTTATCAGCCCCAGCATTTT. The chain is built from TRBV19 and TRBJ1-5; a possible D gene is TRBD1 (5 bases). V was clipped by 2 bases and J by 5 bases, with 16 bases between them. CDR1 LNHDA and CDR2 SQIVND come from the germline V gene (reference sequence). The CDR3 is made up of 16 amino acids.

The chain joins TRBV7-9 to TRBJ2-3; possibly TRBD2 for D (5 bases). The V gene's germline CDR1 is SEHNR and CDR2 FQNEAQ (reference sequence). The CDR3 contains 14 residues. The germline V and J ends were trimmed by 2 bases and 4 bases, with 10 bases remaining between them. Here the CDR3 DNA reads TGTGCCAGCAGCTTATCTGGACTGTCAGATACGCAGTATTTT. Translation: CASSLSGLSDTQYF.

The V and J genes are TRBV9 and TRBJ1-2, with D hard to call. This CDR3 region has 15 residues. The germline V and J ends were trimmed by 3 bases and 7 bases, with 19 bases remaining between them. CDR1 and CDR2 (germline): SGDLS, YYNGEE. The CDR3 loop is CASSAGDGRSGGYTF. The DNA for the CDR3 is TGTGCCAGCAGCGCCGGAGATGGGAGGAGTGGTGGCTACACCTTC.

This rearrangement joins TRBV29-1 to TRBJ1-3; D gene ambiguous. The CDR3 totals 13 residues. The germline CDR1 and CDR2 sequences are SQVTM and ANQGSEA. Trimming removed 7 bases at V and 0 bases at J, with 10 bases between. In nucleotides, the CDR3 is TGCAGCGCCGGGGTTTCCTCTGGAAACACCATATATTTT. Translated, it gives CSAGVSSGNTIYF.

The chain couples TRBV9 to TRBJ2-3; D not resolved. The CDR3 has 13 amino acids. Trimming left V 3 bases short and J 5 bases short, with 10 bases between. CDR1 and CDR2 from the germline V gene are SGDLS and YYNGEE. CDR3 residues: CASSASPVDTQYF. The CDR3 nucleotides are TGTGCCAGCAGCGCTTCACCGGTAGATACGCAGTATTTT. The entire variable domain, with the rest obtained from reference TRBV9 and TRBJ2-3, is as follows: DSGVTQTPKHLITATGQRVTLRCSPRSGDLSVYWYQQSLDQGLQFLIQYYNGEERAKGNILERFSAQQFPDLHSELNLSSLELGDSALYFCASSASPVDTQYFGPGTRLTVL.

The genes are TRBV23-1 and TRBJ2-1; D perhaps matches TRBD1 (5 bases). TRBV23-1 is given ORF status, its function remaining uncertain. The CDR3 runs 15 residues. The V and J ends lost 6 bases and 4 bases respectively, with 16 bases between them. The CDR3 DNA reads TGCGCCAGCAGCCGGGCCGCGAAGGGGTACAATGAGCAGTTCTTC. It is translated as CASSRAAKGYNEQFF.

The chain carries TRBV2 and TRBJ1-1; 9 bases agree with TRBD1. The CDR3 extends over 13 amino acids. Germline values: CDR1 SNHLY, CDR2 FYNNEI. Trimming cost V 6 bases and J 3 bases; bases outside gene matches: 2. CDR3 nucleotides: TGTGCCAGCAGCAGGACAGGGGACACTGAAGCTTTCTTT. Residues: CASSRTGDTEAFF.

This rearrangement joins TRBV19 to TRBJ1-3; TRBD1 is a possible D gene (5 bases). Germline CDR1 and CDR2: LNHDA and SQIVND (reference sequence). Trimming removed 2 bases at V and 2 bases at J, with 10 bases between. The CDR3 sequence is 15 residues long. CDR3 sequence: CASSITGETGNTIYF. CDR3 bases: TGTGCCAGTAGTATAACAGGCGAAACTGGAAACACCATATATTTT.

This clone was counted only a few times. This sequence joins TRBV4-1 and TRBJ2-4, with D possibly being TRBD2 (5 bases). Germline loops: CDR1 MGHRA, CDR2 YSYEKL. V lost 0 bases, J lost 3 bases, and 9 bases lay in between. This CDR3 has 15 residues. The CDR3 loop is CASSQDLAGKNIQYF. The CDR3 DNA is TGCGCCAGCAGCCAAGATCTAGCAGGCAAAAACATTCAGTACTTC.

This clone was picked up a small number of times. The chain combines TRBV7-6 with TRBJ2-1, with 11 nucleotides matching TRBD2. CDR1 is SGHVS, CDR2 FNYEAQ, per germline. This CDR3 has 16 residues. V shed 6 bases and J 7 bases; nucleotides not matched to a gene: 11. CDR3 in DNA: TGTGCCAGCAGTAATATCCTAGCGGGAGGAAGGAATGAGCAGTTCTTC. Amino acids: CASSNILAGGRNEQFF.

This clone was seen more than once but under ten times. V gene TRBV19 combines with J gene TRBJ2-7, with 7 bases that match TRBD1. This CDR3 is 15 amino acids long. Germline V gene sequence: CDR1 LNHDA, CDR2 SQIVND (reference sequence). V shed 5 bases and J 5 bases; nucleotides not matched to a gene: 12. This CDR3 is CASSPRQGTKDEQYF. DNA of the CDR3: TGTGCCAGTAGTCCCCGACAGGGCACGAAGGACGAGCAGTACTTC.

This chain links TRBV5-1 with TRBJ2-1; 8 bases map to TRBD1. The germline V gene has CDR1 SGHRS and CDR2 YFSETQ. This CDR3 is built from 17 residues. Trimming removed 0 bases from V and 0 bases from J; junction bases left unmatched: 5. DNA for the CDR3: TGCGCCAGCAGCTTGGACGGACAGGGAAGCTCCTACAATGAGCAGTTCTTC. It is translated as CASSLDGQGSSYNEQFF.

The rearrangement joins TRBV7-9 to TRBJ2-1; 8 nucleotides agree with TRBD2. The V gene end was trimmed by 3 bases and the J gene end by 0 bases; junction bases not matched to a gene: 1. The CDR3 consists of 15 residues. The germline V gene has CDR1 SEHNR and CDR2 FQNEAQ (reference sequence). The CDR3 DNA reads TGTGCCAGCAGCTTGAGCGGGAGCTCCTACAATGAGCAGTTCTTC. It is translated as CASSLSGSSYNEQFF.

The chain has TRBV5-4 and TRBJ2-4, with 9 bases fitting TRBD2. Trimming cost V 3 bases and J 4 bases; bases outside gene matches: 5. Germline values: CDR1 SGHNT, CDR2 YYREEE (reference sequence). The CDR3 covers 15 residues. The chain's CDR3 is CASSWAGGGKNIQYF. CDR3 DNA sequence: TGTGCCAGCAGCTGGGCGGGAGGGGGGAAAAACATTCAGTACTTC.

The gene calls are TRBV6-5 and TRBJ2-7, with D hard to call. Trimming took 10 bases from V and 4 from J, leaving 11 bases between them. The germline V gene has CDR1 MNHEY and CDR2 SVGAGI. This CDR3 has 11 residues. CDR3 in DNA: TGTGCCACCACGAGGATTTACGAGCAGTACTTC. This encodes CATTRIYEQYF.

The V gene is TRBV7-9, the J gene TRBJ1-2; D is uncertain. This CDR3 region has 13 residues. Germline CDR1 is SEHNR and CDR2 is FQNEAQ (reference sequence). Trimming took 2 bases from V and 9 from J, leaving 13 bases between them. CDR3 coding DNA: TGTGCCAGCAGCTTAAACCAGGCCCGGAGCTACACCTTC. Translated, it gives CASSLNQARSYTF.

The CDR3 bases are TGTGCCAGTACCGGGTTAGGGACTAGCGGGAGTTCCGAGCAGTACTTC. Protein sequence: CASTGLGTSGSSEQYF. The chain joins TRBV19 to TRBJ2-7; 14 nucleotides agree with TRBD2. V was clipped by 7 bases and J by 6 bases; unmatched bases: 11. CDR1 LNHDA and CDR2 SQIVND come from the germline V gene (reference sequence). The CDR3 runs to 16 residues.

The gene calls are TRBV18 and TRBJ2-3, with 7 bases aligning to TRBD1. Germline CDR1 reads KGHSH; CDR2 reads LQKENI. The CDR3 is 20 residues long. J gave up 2 bases and V 6 bases, and 23 bases lay outside the gene matches. The CDR3 loop is CASSEETGTLNPFSTDTQYF. In DNA form, the CDR3 reads TGTGCCAGCTCGGAGGAGACAGGGACCCTCAATCCATTCTCCACAGATACGCAGTATTTT.

This clone was observed once. The chain uses TRBV29-1 and TRBJ1-1; D possibly corresponds to TRBD1 (6 bases). Between the trimmed V and J ends, which lost 7 bases and 1 base, there was a span of 13 bases. CDR3 length: 13 amino acids. The germline CDR1 and CDR2 sequences are SQVTM and ANQGSEA. For the CDR3, the DNA is TGCAGCGGGTACAGGGCGGAGAACACTGAAGCTTTCTTT. Its protein is CSGYRAENTEAFF.

V and J are TRBV28 and TRBJ1-2, with 7 positions matching TRBD1. The CDR3 spans 13 residues. Germline CDR1 reads MDHEN; CDR2 reads SYDVKM. After removal of 5 bases from V and 3 bases from J, the junction contained 3 bases not matched to a gene. In nucleotides, the CDR3 is TGTGCCAGCAGTGGGACAGTTCACTATGGCTACACCTTC. Protein: CASSGTVHYGYTF.